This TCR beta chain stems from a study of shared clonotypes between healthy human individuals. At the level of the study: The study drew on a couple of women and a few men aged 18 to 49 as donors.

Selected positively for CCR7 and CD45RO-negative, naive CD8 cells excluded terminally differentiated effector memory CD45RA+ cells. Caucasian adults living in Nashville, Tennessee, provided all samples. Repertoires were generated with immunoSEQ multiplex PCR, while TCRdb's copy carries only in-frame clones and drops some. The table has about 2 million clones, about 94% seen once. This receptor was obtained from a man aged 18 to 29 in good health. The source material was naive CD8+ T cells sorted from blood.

DNA of the CDR3: TGCGCCAGCAGTGAGTTGGGACAGGGAATCTACGAGCAGTACTTC. It codes for CASSELGQGIYEQYF. The chain links TRBV10-2 to TRBJ2-7, with 9 bases aligning to TRBD1. This CDR3 region has 15 residues. Germline V CDR1 and CDR2: WSHSY, SAAADI. V shed 1 base and J 3 bases; nucleotides not matched to a gene: 4.